Shown below are 15 T cell receptor beta chains from a single sample sequenced in a study of blood T cell repertoires in COVID-19. Only in-frame clones appear in the TCRdb table, and some are missing; sequencing was by immunoSEQ multiplex PCR. The sample lists fewer than 350,000 clones, just over 90% occurring once. The material sequenced was PBMCs or T cells enriched from blood (not recorded which). Source of these receptors: a woman aged 40 to 50 with acute COVID-19.

The chain has TRBV7-2 and TRBJ2-7; 7 bases are a match to TRBD1. After removal of 6 bases from V and 4 bases from J, the junction contained 12 bases not matched to a gene. The germline CDR1 and CDR2 sequences are SGHTA and FQGNSA. The CDR3 is 15 amino acids. The CDR3 DNA is TGTGCCAGCAGAGGCGGAAGGGGGCGTAATTACGAGCAGTACTTC. Translating gives CASRGGRGRNYEQYF. Complete variable domain (other parts from reference TRBV7-2 and TRBJ2-7): GAGVSQSPSNKVTEKGKDVELRCDPISGHTALYWYRQSLGQGLEFLIYFQGNSAPDKSGLPSDRFSAERTGGSVSTLTIQRTQQEDSAVYLCASRGGRGRNYEQYFGPGTRLTVT.

The chain links TRBV7-9 to TRBJ1-1; D unresolved. Trimming removed 3 bases from V and 5 bases from J, with 22 bases in between. CDR1 and CDR2 from the germline V gene are SEHNR and FQNEAQ (reference sequence). There are 17 residues in the CDR3. The CDR3 sequence is CASSLGRGRAFSTEAFF. The DNA for the CDR3 is TGTGCCAGCAGCTTGGGTCGGGGTAGGGCTTTTTCGACTGAAGCTTTCTTT.

The chain employs TRBV21-1 and TRBJ1-4; TRBD1, as called in the table, went unchecked against the DNA. TRBV21-1 corresponds to a pseudogene. This CDR3 has 17 residues. The CDR3 DNA reads TGTGCCAGCAGCAATCTGGTCCAGGACAGAGATAATGAAAAACTGTTTTTT. Translated, it gives CASSNLVQDRDNEKLFF.

V gene TRBV7-9 combines with J gene TRBJ1-4; 7 bases are shared with TRBD1. The CDR3 runs to 16 residues. Losses at the gene ends were 5 bases for V and 6 bases for J; bases not matched to a gene: 12. Germline V CDR1 and CDR2: SEHNR, FQNEAQ (reference sequence). For the CDR3, the DNA is TGTGCCAGCAGCCCCCCTAACAGGGGATCAGATGAAAAACTGTTTTTT. Translating gives CASSPPNRGSDEKLFF.

The J gene is TRBJ2-5, the V gene TRBV12-3 or TRBV12-4, with 8 bases aligning to TRBD2. J was trimmed by 4 bases and V by 6 bases; bases with no gene match: 4. CDR3 length equals 13 residues. CDR3 region: CASRRGAGETQYF. CDR3 coding DNA: TGTGCCAGCAGGCGGGGGGCGGGAGAGACCCAGTACTTC.

The chain couples TRBV5-4 to TRBJ2-5; TRBD2 matches at 7 bases. The V gene's germline CDR1 is SGHNT and CDR2 YYREEE (reference sequence). The CDR3 runs 12 residues. The V and J ends lost 5 bases and 5 bases, in that order; junction bases with no gene match: 3. The CDR3 DNA reads TGTGCCAGCAGTTCCGGGGGGGAGACCCAGTACTTC. It codes for CASSSGGETQYF.

V usage is TRBV6-5 and J usage is TRBJ2-1; D perhaps matches TRBD2 (5 bases). Germline-derived CDR1 and CDR2 are MNHEY and SVGAGI. The V gene lost 11 bases and the J gene lost 1 base, with 12 bases spanning the gap. The CDR3 is made up of 13 amino acids. The CDR3 DNA is TGTGCCGGACGCAGCGGTTCCTACAATGAGCAGTTCTTC. It specifies CAGRSGSYNEQFF.

The gene calls are TRBV2 and TRBJ2-5, with TRBD2 matching over 13 bases. This CDR3 has 20 amino acids. Germline V gene data show CDR1 as SNHLY and CDR2 as FYNNEI. V was clipped by 1 base and J by 3 bases; unmatched bases: 14. In DNA, the CDR3 is TGTGCCAGCAGTGAAGGAACTAGCGGGGGGGCCATGGGGCCCAAAGAGACCCAGTACTTC. It specifies CASSEGTSGGAMGPKETQYF.

V and J are TRBV19 and TRBJ1-3; weak D call: TRBD1 (6 bases). The CDR3 runs 15 residues. Trimming removed 6 bases from V and 0 bases from J, with 12 bases in between. Germline V gives CDR1 LNHDA, CDR2 SQIVND (reference sequence). Here the CDR3 reads CASSRQDSSGNTIYF. As DNA, the CDR3 is TGTGCCAGTAGCCGGCAGGACAGCTCTGGAAACACCATATATTTT.

This chain connects TRBV19 to TRBJ1-3; 7 positions agree with TRBD1. This CDR3 contains 16 residues. The ends lost 4 bases at V and 3 bases at J; junction bases unmatched: 9. CDR1 and CDR2 from the germline V gene are LNHDA and SQIVND (reference sequence). The CDR3 DNA sequence: TGTGCCAGTAGTACCCCGGGACAGATACGTGGAAACACCATATATTTT. Amino acids: CASSTPGQIRGNTIYF.

The rearrangement links TRBV5-1 to TRBJ1-6, with 7 bases lining up with TRBD1. This CDR3 is built from 16 residues. J lost 6 bases, V lost 3 bases, and 9 bases had no gene match. Per the germline V gene, CDR1 is SGHRS and CDR2 is YFSETQ. The CDR3 loop is CASSSTGASLNSPLHF. The CDR3 region has the DNA TGCGCCAGCAGCTCCACAGGGGCCTCCCTTAATTCACCCCTCCACTTT.

V usage is TRBV5-4 and J usage is TRBJ2-1; 9 bases agree with TRBD1. Germline V gene sequence: CDR1 SGHNT, CDR2 YYREEE (reference sequence). This CDR3 spans 14 amino acids. The junction had 5 bases not matched to a gene; V was cut back by 1 base and J by 9 bases. DNA of the CDR3: TGTGCCAGCAGCTTGAAACAGGGGGCCCTTGAGCAGTTCTTC. Its protein is CASSLKQGALEQFF.

The chain has TRBV7-8 and TRBJ1-2; 7 nucleotides match TRBD1. Germline CDR1 reads SGHVS; CDR2 reads FQNEAQ. The CDR3 runs to 17 residues. Trimming removed 3 bases from V and 4 bases from J; junction bases left unmatched: 14. Here the CDR3 reads CASSFGPTGTAFYGYTF. CDR3 DNA sequence: TGTGCCAGCAGCTTTGGGCCAACCGGGACAGCGTTCTATGGCTACACCTTC.

J is TRBJ1-5 and V is TRBV10-3, with D maybe TRBD1 (5 bases). V was trimmed by 6 bases and J by 0 bases, leaving 12 bases between them. The CDR3 is made up of 15 amino acids. The V gene's germline CDR1 is ENHRY and CDR2 SYGVKD. The CDR3 bases are TGTGCCATCAGGGTGACAGATGATAGCAATCAGCCCCAGCATTTT. This sequence encodes CAIRVTDDSNQPQHF.

The rearrangement links TRBV6-2 or TRBV6-3 to TRBJ1-5; D is perhaps TRBD1 (6 bases). This CDR3 spans 18 amino acids. V was clipped by 0 bases and J by 5 bases, with 20 bases between them. From germline, CDR1 is MNHEY and CDR2 SVGEGT. The CDR3 nucleotides read TGTGCCAGCAGTTACTCGAACAGGGAGAGAGGTCTTCATCAGCCCCAGCATTTT. Protein: CASSYSNRERGLHQPQHF.